The clone carrying this T cell receptor (beta chain) was counted at least ten times. V shed 3 bases and J shed 6 bases, with 17 bases lying between them. This CDR3 is 16 amino acids long. The sample belongs to a study of naive and memory T cell subsets. The beta constant-region primer was an equimolar mix of two oligonucleotides covering TRBC1 and TRBC2. Nested alpha and beta constant-region primers with the SP2 primer drove four PCR rounds on ligated cDNA. TCRdb independently ran MiXCR on the UMI-ligation and nested PCR reads; one entry per CDR3 protein. The sample lists some 83,000 distinct CDR3 sequences; 9% were seen once.

Sequencing input: naive CD8+ T cells from blood. The source of this sequence is a human donor in good health. This chain connects TRBV12-3 or TRBV12-4 to TRBJ2-2; D is perhaps TRBD1 or TRBD2 (5 bases each). CDR3 in DNA: TGTGCCAGCAGTTTTATCCCGGGGCTGAAGCCCGGGGAGCTGTTTTTT. Translated, it gives CASSFIPGLKPGELFF.